A single sample is the source of the 13 T cell receptor beta chains below, sequenced in a study of T cells in Graves' hyperthyroidism and ophthalmopathy. RNA transcripts provided the source from which TCR beta CDR3 regions were amplified. The study used the HTBI primer set for a first-round RT-PCR of the TCR CDR3. A single record per CDR3 protein comes from TCRdb applying MiXCR to the multiplex PCR reads. This table has some 250,000 distinct CDR3 sequences, approximately 14% appearing once. The sequenced material came from blood. The receptors come from a woman aged 45-59 years with Graves' hyperthyroidism that later progressed to Graves' ophthalmopathy.

This clonotype was seen ten or more times. This chain connects TRBV2 to TRBJ2-1, with a tentative D call TRBD1 (5 bases). Germline V gives CDR1 SNHLY, CDR2 FYNNEI. The CDR3 loop spans 15 amino acids. Trimming left V 1 base short and J 9 bases short, with 16 bases between. For the CDR3, the DNA is TGTGCCAGCAGTGAAGTAGGGGCGTCCCGTGGTGAGCAGTTCTTC. Translated, it gives CASSEVGASRGEQFF.

The genes are TRBV9 and TRBJ1-1; 10 positions agree with TRBD1. There are 19 residues in the CDR3. The V gene end was trimmed by 0 bases and the J gene end by 7 bases; junction bases not matched to a gene: 18. Germline V CDR1 and CDR2: SGDLS, YYNGEE. The CDR3: CASSVAFGSLGQGDVEAFF. The CDR3 region has the DNA TGTGCCAGCAGCGTAGCTTTCGGGAGCCTTGGACAGGGGGATGTTGAAGCTTTCTTT.

This clonotype turned up a few times. V usage is TRBV9 and J usage is TRBJ1-6; no firm D call. CDR1 and CDR2 from the germline V gene are SGDLS and YYNGEE. The CDR3 loop spans 15 amino acids. The V gene lost 3 bases and the J gene lost 6 bases, with 13 bases spanning the gap. The CDR3 region is CASSAHRTVNSPLHF. For the CDR3, the DNA is TGTGCCAGCAGCGCCCATCGGACGGTTAATTCACCCCTCCACTTT.

This clonotype appeared a few times. The chain uses TRBV19 and TRBJ2-1, with D possibly TRBD1 on 5 matching bases. The germline V and J ends were trimmed by 5 bases and 6 bases, with 8 bases remaining between them. The CDR3 loop spans 12 amino acids. CDR1 is LNHDA and CDR2 is SQIVND in the germline V gene (reference sequence). The CDR3 protein is CASSQGLNEQFF. Written as DNA, the CDR3 is TGTGCCAGTAGTCAGGGCCTCAATGAGCAGTTCTTC.

The chain uses TRBV6-5 and TRBJ1-6; tentative D call: TRBD1 (5 bases). Germline values: CDR1 MNHEY, CDR2 SVGAGI. V gave up 2 bases and J gave up 0 bases, with 8 bases separating them. The CDR3 spans 16 residues. CDR3 loop: CASSYRQSSYNSPLHF. The CDR3 DNA reads TGTGCCAGCAGTTACAGACAGAGCTCCTATAATTCACCCCTCCACTTT.

J is TRBJ2-7 and V is TRBV9, with a possible D match to TRBD2 (7 bases). Trimming cost V 0 bases and J 5 bases, with 15 bases left between them. CDR3 size: 15 residues. Germline-derived CDR1 and CDR2 are SGDLS and YYNGEE. Written as DNA, the CDR3 is TGTGCCAGCAGCGTAGGTGGGGGGGCAGGAGACGAGCAGTACTTC. It translates to CASSVGGGAGDEQYF.

This rearrangement joins TRBV20-1 to TRBJ1-5, with D unresolved. Per germline, CDR1 DFQATT and CDR2 SNEGSKA (reference sequence). V lost 6 bases and J lost 5, with 11 bases in between. This CDR3 is 12 amino acids long. The CDR3 is CSARDADQPQHF. CDR3 nucleotides: TGCAGTGCCCGCGATGCGGATCAGCCCCAGCATTTT.

In DNA form, the CDR3 reads TGTGCCAGCAGCTTATCGGCGAGCGTTGGCCACGAGCAGTACTTC. Encoded protein: CASSLSASVGHEQYF. V usage is TRBV12-3 or TRBV12-4 and J usage is TRBJ2-7; no reliable D call. V lost 6 bases to trimming and J lost 5 bases, with 20 bases between them. The CDR3 totals 15 residues.

This clonotype was detected many times. The chain joins TRBV6-1 to TRBJ1-5; D is possibly TRBD1 (6 bases). The V end was cut by 5 bases, the J end by 5 bases, with 19 bases between. The CDR3 runs 16 residues. Germline CDR1 and CDR2: MNHNS and SASEGT. CDR3 loop: CASSTTDSSSDQPQHF. Here the CDR3 DNA reads TGTGCCAGCAGTACGACGGACAGCTCATCCGATCAGCCCCAGCATTTT.

This chain links TRBV7-3 with TRBJ2-3, with D possibly being TRBD2 (5 bases). Germline V gene sequence: CDR1 SGHTA, CDR2 FQGTGA. V lost 1 base and J lost 2, with 10 bases in between. The CDR3 is 15 residues long. CDR3 nucleotides: TGTGCCAGCAGCTTAAGTCCAGCGGTCACAGATACGCAGTATTTT. This translates into CASSLSPAVTDTQYF.

Points on this clonotype: Without the conserved terminal phenylalanine or tryptophan, this CDR3 likely stems from a read error. The chain links TRBV27 to TRBJ1-5; D unclear. Germline V CDR1 and CDR2: MNHEY, SMNVEV (reference sequence). The CDR3 spans 13 residues. Trimming stripped 3 bases from V and 2 bases from J, with 5 bases between. The CDR3: CASSFGGNQPQHL. CDR3 coding DNA: TGTGCCAGCAGTTTTGGGGGCAATCAGCCCCAGCATTTG.

This clonotype has at least ten counts. The rearrangement links TRBV10-3 to TRBJ1-2; unclear D gene. V lost 0 bases and J lost 3, with 2 bases in between. There are 12 residues in the CDR3. In germline, CDR1 is ENHRY, CDR2 SYGVKD. The CDR3 nucleotides read TGTGCCATCAGTGAGTCGGACTATGGCTACACCTTC. Amino acid sequence: CAISESDYGYTF.

This clonotype was observed a handful of times. The chain couples TRBV19 to TRBJ2-7, with 12 bases fitting TRBD2. V dropped 4 bases and J dropped 3; count of bases not matched to a gene: 1. The CDR3 runs 14 residues. Germline CDR1 is LNHDA and CDR2 is SQIVND (reference sequence). CDR3 region: CASSRLAGVYEQYF. CDR3 bases: TGTGCCAGTAGTAGACTAGCGGGGGTCTACGAGCAGTACTTC.